The sequence of this T cell receptor beta chain was determined in a study of post-analysis software for immune sequencing data. Study as a whole: Several disease courses (relapsing-remitting, secondary progressive and progressive-relapsing) of multiple sclerosis were included. Study findings and constraints: Analysis by F measure revealed that same-batch samples clustered strongly together. Diversity measured as normalized Chao1 was significantly lower in multiple sclerosis patients than in controls. Elevated frequency relative to controls characterized roughly five TRBV segments in patients, TRBV5-6, TRBV5-1 and TRBV20-1 among them.

With respect to this clonotype: Its target is not known. One junction end disagrees with the germline gene, perhaps due to a read error.

The TCR beta cDNA libraries contained unique molecular identifiers. The T cell input of about 0.85 to 10 million gave a few hundred thousand cDNA molecules. TCRdb independently ran MiXCR on the PCR reads; one entry per CDR3 protein. This table holds fewer than 900,000 distinct CDR3 sequences, under 60% found once. CDR1 is SNHLY, CDR2 FYNNEI, per germline. The CDR3 runs 15 residues. The sequencing input was blood. This receptor was obtained from a girl aged 5-17 years with multiple sclerosis. This rearrangement joins TRBV2 to TRBJ2-6; D not certain. CDR3 coding DNA: TGTGCCAGTAGTGATGGGGACTCTGGGGCCAACGTCCTGACTTTC. This translates into CASSDGDSGANVLTF. The full variable domain, with the rest looked up from reference TRBV2 and TRBJ2-6, is EPEVTQTPSHQVTQMGQEVILRCVPISNHLYFYWYRQILGQKVEFLVSFYNNEISEKSEIFDDQFSVERPDGSNFTLKIRSTKLEDSAMYFCASSDGDSGANVLTFGAGSRLTVL.